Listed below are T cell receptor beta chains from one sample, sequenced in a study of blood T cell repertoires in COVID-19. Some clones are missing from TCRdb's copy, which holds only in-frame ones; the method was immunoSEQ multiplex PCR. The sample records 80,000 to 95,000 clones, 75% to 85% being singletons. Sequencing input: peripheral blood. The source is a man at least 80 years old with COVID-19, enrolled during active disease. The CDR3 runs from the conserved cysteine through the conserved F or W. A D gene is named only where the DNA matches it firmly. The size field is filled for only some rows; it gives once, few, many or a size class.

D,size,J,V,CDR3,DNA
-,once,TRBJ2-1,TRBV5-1,CASSFSTVYNEQFF,TGCGCCAGCAGTTTCTCGACAGTCTACAATGAGCAGTTCTTC
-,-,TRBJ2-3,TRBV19,CASSMGVEDTQYF,TGTGCCAGTAGTATGGGAGTCGAAGATACGCAGTATTTT
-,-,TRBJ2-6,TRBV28,CASLSRDSGANVLTF,TGTGCCAGCTTAAGCAGGGACTCTGGGGCCAACGTCCTGACTTTC
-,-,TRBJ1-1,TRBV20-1,CSVGRNTEAFF,TGCAGTGTTGGCAGAAACACTGAAGCTTTCTTT
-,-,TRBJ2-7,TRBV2,CASLQDNSYEQYF,TGTGCCAGCTTACAGGACAACTCCTACGAGCAGTACTTC
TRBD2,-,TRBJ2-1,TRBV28,CASSYPSGRRNEQFF,TGTGCCAGCAGTTACCCTAGCGGGAGAAGGAATGAGCAGTTCTTC
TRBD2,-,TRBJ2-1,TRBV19,CASATSGGPYNEQFF,TGTGCCAGTGCTACGAGCGGGGGCCCCTACAATGAGCAGTTCTTC
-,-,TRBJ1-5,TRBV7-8,CASSLMGGGDSNQPQHF,TGTGCCAGCAGCTTAATGGGAGGAGGGGATAGCAATCAGCCCCAGCATTTT
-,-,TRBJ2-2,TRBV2,CASSATRTGELFF,TGTGCCAGCAGTGCCACTAGGACCGGGGAGCTGTTTTTT
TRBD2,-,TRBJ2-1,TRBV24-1,CATSDPSGRDDEQFF,TGTGCCACCAGTGATCCTAGCGGGAGAGACGATGAGCAGTTCTTC
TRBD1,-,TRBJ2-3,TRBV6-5,CASSPGQGLDTQYF,TGTGCCAGCAGCCCGGGACAGGGTCTAGATACGCAGTATTTT
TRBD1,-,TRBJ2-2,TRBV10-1,CASSETGVGELFF,TGCGCCAGCAGTGAGACAGGGGTCGGGGAGCTGTTTTTT
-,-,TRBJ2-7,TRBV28,CASSSGILSYEQYF,TGTGCCAGCAGTTCCGGGATCTTAAGCTACGAGCAGTACTTC
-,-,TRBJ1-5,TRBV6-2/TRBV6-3,CASSSRGGFYQPQHF,TGTGCCAGCAGCTCGCGGGGAGGGTTTTATCAGCCCCAGCATTTT
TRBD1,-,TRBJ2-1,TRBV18,CASSGTGGYEQFF,TGTGCCAGCTCAGGGACAGGGGGCTATGAGCAGTTCTTC
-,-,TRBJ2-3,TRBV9,CASSVGAIPTQYF,TGTGCCAGCAGCGTAGGGGCCATCCCGACGCAGTATTTT
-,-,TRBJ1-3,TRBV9,CASGPTGSGNTIYF,TGTGCCAGCGGGCCGACGGGGTCAGGAAACACCATATATTTT
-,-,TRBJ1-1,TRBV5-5,CASSLYAGGNTEAFF,TGTGCCAGCAGCTTGTACGCGGGGGGAAACACTGAAGCTTTCTTT
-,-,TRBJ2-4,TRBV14,CASSQDPGRQAIQYF,TGTGCCAGCAGCCAAGATCCGGGCCGACAGGCCATTCAGTACTTC
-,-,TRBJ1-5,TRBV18,CASSPETDSNQPQHF,TGTGCCAGCTCACCAGAGACAGATAGCAATCAGCCCCAGCATTTT
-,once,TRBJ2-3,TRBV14,CASSQELGGLGVNQYF,TGTGCCAGCAGCCAAGAGCTTGGTGGACTCGGTGTTAACCAGTATTTT
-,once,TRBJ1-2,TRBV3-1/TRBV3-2,CASSHTGSGYTF,TGTGCCAGCAGCCATACAGGTTCGGGCTACACCTTC
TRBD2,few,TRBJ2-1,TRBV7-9,CASRRGSGYNEQFF,TGTGCCAGCAGACGCGGGAGCGGGTACAATGAGCAGTTCTTC
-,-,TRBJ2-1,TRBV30,CAWRLGTGRYNEQFF,TGTGCCTGGAGACTCGGGACTGGTCGATACAATGAGCAGTTCTTC
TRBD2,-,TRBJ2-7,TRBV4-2,CASSGGLAGGREQYF,TGTGCCAGCAGCGGTGGGCTAGCGGGGGGACGTGAGCAGTACTTC
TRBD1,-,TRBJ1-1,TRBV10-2,CASSVLQGGGLSEAFF,TGCGCCAGCAGTGTTTTGCAGGGGGGTGGCTTGAGTGAAGCTTTCTTT
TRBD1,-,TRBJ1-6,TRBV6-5,CASSYPNRGSPLHF,TGTGCCAGCAGTTACCCCAACAGGGGATCACCCCTCCACTTT
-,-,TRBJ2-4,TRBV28,CASSLGLAKNIQYF,TGTGCCAGCAGTTTGGGACTAGCCAAAAACATTCAGTACTTC
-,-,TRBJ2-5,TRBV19,CASSLPGGKETQYF,TGTGCCAGTAGTCTTCCAGGGGGGAAAGAGACCCAGTACTTC
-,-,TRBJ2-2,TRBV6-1,CASGEQVANTGELFF,TGTGCCAGCGGTGAACAGGTCGCGAACACCGGGGAGCTGTTTTTT
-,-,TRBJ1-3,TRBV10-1,CASSTGTGNTIYF,TGCGCCAGCAGTACAGGGACTGGAAACACCATATATTTT
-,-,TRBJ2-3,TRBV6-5,CATRLGGQDTQYF,TGTGCCACCCGATTGGGGGGTCAAGATACGCAGTATTTT
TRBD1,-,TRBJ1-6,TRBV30,CAWSVHRQGQGNSPLHF,TGTGCCTGGAGTGTACATCGGCAGGGACAGGGGAATTCACCCCTCCACTTT
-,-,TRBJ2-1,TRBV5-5,CASTPSLVYNEQFF,TGTGCCAGCACACCTAGTTTAGTCTACAATGAGCAGTTCTTC
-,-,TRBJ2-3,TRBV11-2,CASSSYFRGSDTQYF,TGTGCCAGCAGCTCGTACTTCCGTGGTTCAGATACGCAGTATTTT
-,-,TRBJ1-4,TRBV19,CASSRRHPRSEKLFF,TGTGCCAGTAGTAGACGACACCCACGGTCTGAAAAACTGTTTTTT
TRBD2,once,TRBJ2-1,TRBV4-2,CASSQGGGGYNEQFF,TGTGCCAGCAGCCAGGGCGGCGGGGGCTACAATGAGCAGTTCTTC
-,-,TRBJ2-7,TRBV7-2,CASSLMSASGDEQYF,TGTGCCAGCAGCTTAATGTCGGCCAGCGGAGACGAGCAGTACTTC